These 2 T cell receptor beta chains share one sample of origin, sequenced in a study of T-cell reconstitution after alpha-beta-depleted transplantation in children. Molecular barcoding with unique molecular identifiers was used for the TCRbeta library. MiXCR, run by TCRdb on the PCR reads, gives a single entry per CDR3 protein. Of 250,000 to 400,000 distinct CDR3 sequences listed, 20% to 30% are singletons. The starting material was PBMCs, mostly from graft donor cells, obtained 180 days after TCRalphabeta/CD19-depleted stem cell transplant. The receptors come from a male patient younger than 18 who had a stem cell transplant for acute lymphoblastic leukemia, so the T cells may come from the graft donor.

The V gene is TRBV20-1, the J gene TRBJ1-5, with TRBD1 matching 10 bases. The CDR3 extends over 14 amino acids. V shed 5 bases, J shed 2 bases, and the junction held 3 bases outside the gene matches. Germline lookup yields CDR1 DFQATT and CDR2 SNEGSKA (reference sequence). CDR3 loop: CSAGGTGGNQPQHF. Here the CDR3 DNA reads TGCAGTGCTGGGGGGACAGGGGGCAATCAGCCCCAGCATTTT.

This clonotype was recorded at least ten times. The rearrangement links TRBV7-6 to TRBJ2-7, with D maybe TRBD1 (7 bases). CDR3 length: 14 amino acids. CDR1 is SGHVS and CDR2 is FNYEAQ in the germline V gene. V dropped 7 bases and J dropped 3 bases, with 16 bases sitting between them. The CDR3 loop reads CASTRAGQNYEQYF. The CDR3, as DNA: TGTGCCAGCACCCGCGCGGGACAGAACTACGAGCAGTACTTC.